What follows is one T cell receptor (beta chain) and its context. Its antigen is unknown. The data belong to a study of T cell responses to AZD1222 COVID-19 vaccine. The study, taken as a whole, reports: Spike-specific TCR breadth and depth rose after two AZD1222 doses. Dominant CD4 TCR responses targeted spike regions 160-218 and 743-854. There were repertoire samples only from the period after the peak T cell response. Baseline antibody screening turned up just a handful of seropositive AZD1222 recipients.

Sequencing used immunoSEQ multiplex PCR; TCRdb keeps in-frame clones, though not all of them. Found here are some 180,000 clones, under 95% of them singletons; the top ten hold roughly 1.7%. The sequence was obtained from an adult who received the AZD1222 COVID-19 vaccine. The input for sequencing was peripheral blood, taken 28 days after the second AZD1222 dose.

CDR3 loop: CAVRWAGTYTF. The CDR3 DNA sequence: TGTGCCGTCCGATGGGCCGGCACATACACCTTC. The chain is built from TRBV19 and TRBJ1-2; D gene uncertain. Germline values: CDR1 LNHDA, CDR2 SQIVND (reference sequence). The V end was cut by 11 bases, the J end by 11 bases, with 18 bases between. The CDR3 spans 11 residues.